This T cell receptor beta chain was retrieved from a study of beta chain features in type 1 diabetes. Study findings and constraints: Patients with type 1 diabetes carried fewer insertions and had more deletions at their VDJ junctions. Type 1 diabetes patients had moderately but significantly shorter TCRB CDR3s in all four CD4+ subsets. Any PCR bias toward short templates would affect both groups alike.

All of the isolated RNA was reverse transcribed, so expressed TCRB transcripts were sequenced. Produced via immunoSEQ multiplex PCR; TCRdb's table is partial and in-frame only. Of about 260,000 clones listed, about 20% are singletons. A remark on this clone: Its antigen is unidentified.

The CDR3 is 17 amino acids. The germline CDR1 and CDR2 sequences are MGHRA and YSYEKL. V dropped 4 bases and J dropped 0 bases, with 19 bases sitting between them. The rearrangement joins TRBV4-1 to TRBJ2-7, with D possibly being TRBD2 (5 bases). Material for sequencing was naive CD4+ T cells from blood. The origin of this receptor is a woman in her thirties or forties with type 1 diabetes. The DNA of the CDR3 is TGCGCCAGCAGCCCCAGAGGCGGGTTTTGGAACTCCTACGAGCAGTACTTC. Protein product: CASSPRGGFWNSYEQYF.